The entry that follows covers one T cell receptor beta chain sequence. What it binds is not known. Primers included in the PCR were 60 Vbeta and 13 Jbeta primers. Using immunoSEQ multiplex PCR, the repertoire was profiled, and TCRdb retains in-frame clones only, with some absent. Counted here are 120,000 to 150,000 clones, approximately 70% occurring once; the ten biggest clones make up around 6.3%. This record belongs to a study of cytomegalovirus exposure and HLA in healthy donors. About the study: T cells numbering around 190 million yielded 90 million to 140 million unique TCR beta sequences in an earlier analysis. General observations from the study: A link between a missense DCLRE1C variant and TCR beta V- and J-gene trimming emerged from a later analysis.

The CDR3 is made up of 14 amino acids. Germline V gives CDR1 SGHVS, CDR2 FNYEAQ. V was shortened by 2 bases and J by 7 bases, with 15 bases between the two germline ends. This chain connects TRBV7-6 to TRBJ2-7; possible D gene TRBD2, 6 bases. This clonotype was sampled from a woman aged 60-75 years in good health and CMV-seronegative. Sequenced material: PBMCs. The CDR3 loop is CASSLFRGTGEQYF. The DNA of the CDR3 is TGTGCCAGCAGCTTATTTCGGGGGACGGGTGAGCAGTACTTC.